This T cell receptor beta chain was observed in a study of beta chain features in type 1 diabetes. Whole-study context: There was similarity between patients and healthy donors in age, gender and cell yields.

CD45RO/CCR7/CD25/CD127/CD95/CD27 separated CD4+ naive, central memory, regulatory and stem cell-like memory cells by sorting. Sorting gave populations that all exceeded 95% purity. The CDR3 is 15 amino acids. CDR1 is MNHEY and CDR2 is SVGAGI in the germline V gene. V gave up 0 bases and J gave up 9 bases; unmatched junction bases: 4. Comment on this clone: Its specificity is unknown.

Study observations and caveats: Patients with type 1 diabetes carried fewer insertions and had more deletions at their VDJ junctions.

Expressed TCRB transcripts were sequenced, since all the RNA that had been isolated was reverse transcribed. Using immunoSEQ multiplex PCR, the repertoire was profiled, and TCRdb retains in-frame clones only, with some absent. The sample records about 210,000 clones, 9.5% to 13% being singletons. V usage is TRBV6-5 and J usage is TRBJ2-3, with 12 nucleotides matching TRBD2. The sequence came from a young man in good health. The source material was central memory CD4+ T cells from blood. CDR3 bases: TGTGCCAGCAGTTACTCGGGGCTAGCGGGAGGGACGCAGTATTTT. It encodes CASSYSGLAGGTQYF.